These T cell receptor beta chains were read from a single sample in a study of shared clonotypes between healthy human individuals. This table comes from immunoSEQ multiplex PCR, and its TCRdb copy is limited to in-frame clones, with some not included. The sample records about 340,000 clones, more than 60% being singletons. Material for sequencing was memory CD4+ T cells sorted from blood. The receptors were sampled from a man younger than 45 in good health. Each CDR3 is given with its conserved first and last residue. A D gene is named only where the DNA matches it firmly. Not every row has a clone size; where given, it reads once, few, many or a size class.

v_call: TRBV5-1
d_call: .
j_call: TRBJ2-1
clone_size: .
cdr3_nt: TGCGCCAGCAGCTTGGATCCGGACTACAATGAGCAGTTCTTC
cdr3_aa: CASSLDPDYNEQFF

v_call: TRBV28
d_call: TRBD2
j_call: TRBJ2-1
clone_size: .
cdr3_nt: TGTGCCAGCAGACAGACTAGCGGGAGATACAATGAGCAGTTCTTC
cdr3_aa: CASRQTSGRYNEQFF

v_call: TRBV2
d_call: .
j_call: TRBJ2-2
clone_size: medium-sized
cdr3_nt: TGTGCCAGCAGTGGGCCGGCGGGATACGGCACCGGGGAGCTGTTTTTT
cdr3_aa: CASSGPAGYGTGELFF

v_call: TRBV6-5
d_call: .
j_call: TRBJ2-1
clone_size: few
cdr3_nt: TGTGCCAGCAGTAAAACTTACTCCTCCTACAATGAGCAGTTCTTC
cdr3_aa: CASSKTYSSYNEQFF

v_call: TRBV30
d_call: .
j_call: TRBJ2-3
clone_size: .
cdr3_nt: TGTGCCTGGACTTTGACATCCTCTAGCACAGATACGCAGTATTTT
cdr3_aa: CAWTLTSSSTDTQYF

v_call: TRBV5-1
d_call: TRBD1
j_call: TRBJ2-2
clone_size: .
cdr3_nt: TGCGCCAGCAAGGGACAGGGGGCAGCCGGGGAGCTGTTTTTT
cdr3_aa: CASKGQGAAGELFF

v_call: TRBV4-3
d_call: .
j_call: TRBJ1-1
clone_size: few
cdr3_nt: TGCGCCAGCAGCCAAGATTGGGGAGCGACTGAAGCTTTCTTT
cdr3_aa: CASSQDWGATEAFF

v_call: TRBV6-5
d_call: .
j_call: TRBJ1-5
clone_size: once
cdr3_nt: TGTGCCAGCAGTTACTCAGGGATTAGCAATCAGCCCCAGCATTTT
cdr3_aa: CASSYSGISNQPQHF

v_call: TRBV5-4
d_call: .
j_call: TRBJ1-1
clone_size: .
cdr3_nt: TGTGCCAGCAGCATCCAGGGAGAAGCCACTGAAGCTTTCTTT
cdr3_aa: CASSIQGEATEAFF

v_call: TRBV18
d_call: .
j_call: TRBJ2-7
clone_size: .
cdr3_nt: TGTGCCAGCTCACCCGGCCTAGCGAACATCGGGGGCTACGAGCAGTACTTC
cdr3_aa: CASSPGLANIGGYEQYF

v_call: TRBV5-1
d_call: TRBD2
j_call: TRBJ2-7
clone_size: .
cdr3_nt: TGCGCCAGCAGTCGGACTAGCGGGAGTAGCAACGAGCAGTACTTC
cdr3_aa: CASSRTSGSSNEQYF

v_call: TRBV20-1
d_call: .
j_call: TRBJ2-5
clone_size: .
cdr3_nt: TGCAGTGGTACCCAAGAGACCCAGTACTTC
cdr3_aa: CSGTQETQYF

v_call: TRBV5-1
d_call: .
j_call: TRBJ1-1
clone_size: .
cdr3_nt: TGCGCCAGCAGCTTGGCCTGGGCGAACACTGAAGCTTTCTTT
cdr3_aa: CASSLAWANTEAFF

v_call: TRBV7-6
d_call: .
j_call: TRBJ2-5
clone_size: .
cdr3_nt: TGTGCCAGCAGCTTAGTTGGGGGAGAGACCCAGTACTTC
cdr3_aa: CASSLVGGETQYF

v_call: TRBV5-1
d_call: TRBD1
j_call: TRBJ2-3
clone_size: .
cdr3_nt: TGCGCCAGCAGCTTAATCCGGGACAGGAACACAGATACGCAGTATTTT
cdr3_aa: CASSLIRDRNTDTQYF

v_call: TRBV9
d_call: TRBD2
j_call: TRBJ2-1
clone_size: .
cdr3_nt: TGTGCCAGCAGCGACGGGAGGCGGTCCTACAATGAGCAGTTCTTC
cdr3_aa: CASSDGRRSYNEQFF

v_call: TRBV7-8
d_call: .
j_call: TRBJ1-5
clone_size: .
cdr3_nt: TGTGCCAGCAGCTTTATGGGGGGCCGGAGCAATCAGCCCCAGCATTTT
cdr3_aa: CASSFMGGRSNQPQHF

v_call: TRBV10-3
d_call: .
j_call: TRBJ1-1
clone_size: .
cdr3_nt: TGTGCCATCAGTGAAAGGGGAAACACTGAAGCTTTCTTT
cdr3_aa: CAISERGNTEAFF

v_call: TRBV7-2
d_call: .
j_call: TRBJ2-1
clone_size: .
cdr3_nt: TGTGCCAGCAGCCATAGGTGGTCCTACAATGAGCAGTTCTTC
cdr3_aa: CASSHRWSYNEQFF

v_call: TRBV6-1
d_call: .
j_call: TRBJ2-3
clone_size: .
cdr3_nt: TGTGCCAGCGAGCAGCAGAAATGGAATACGCAGTATTTT
cdr3_aa: CASEQQKWNTQYF

v_call: TRBV5-1
d_call: .
j_call: TRBJ2-7
clone_size: .
cdr3_nt: TGCGCCAGCAGCTTGGGGCTCCAAGTGAGCTACGAGCAGTACTTC
cdr3_aa: CASSLGLQVSYEQYF

v_call: TRBV10-3
d_call: .
j_call: TRBJ2-6
clone_size: few
cdr3_nt: TGTGCCATCAGGCCGTCCCAGGGCAATGGGGCCAACGTCCTGACTTTC
cdr3_aa: CAIRPSQGNGANVLTF

v_call: TRBV7-6
d_call: .
j_call: TRBJ1-5
clone_size: .
cdr3_nt: TGTGCCAGCAGCTTAAACAGTTTTGCGGGTCAGCCCCAGCATTTT
cdr3_aa: CASSLNSFAGQPQHF

v_call: TRBV2
d_call: TRBD1
j_call: TRBJ2-6
clone_size: .
cdr3_nt: TGTGCCAGCAGTGTCTTGGGACAGAGAACCTCTGGGGCCAACGTCCTGACTTTC
cdr3_aa: CASSVLGQRTSGANVLTF

v_call: TRBV5-1
d_call: .
j_call: TRBJ1-1
clone_size: .
cdr3_nt: TGCGCCAGCAGCACCTCCCTGGGGATCCCTGAAGCTTTCTTT
cdr3_aa: CASSTSLGIPEAFF

v_call: TRBV6-1
d_call: .
j_call: TRBJ2-1
clone_size: .
cdr3_nt: TGTGCCAGCAGTGATAACCGTGAGCAGTTCTTC
cdr3_aa: CASSDNREQFF

v_call: TRBV6-1
d_call: .
j_call: TRBJ2-7
clone_size: .
cdr3_nt: TGTGCCAGCAGTAGCCAACTCTCCTACGAGCAGTACTTC
cdr3_aa: CASSSQLSYEQYF

v_call: TRBV5-4
d_call: TRBD2
j_call: TRBJ2-1
clone_size: .
cdr3_nt: TGTGCCAGCAGCCCACGGGCTAGCGGGAGTTACAATGAGCAGTTCTTC
cdr3_aa: CASSPRASGSYNEQFF

v_call: TRBV7-2
d_call: .
j_call: TRBJ2-7
clone_size: .
cdr3_nt: TGTGCCAGCAGCTTAGTACGCGTCAGCTCCTACGAGCAGTACTTC
cdr3_aa: CASSLVRVSSYEQYF

v_call: TRBV6-5
d_call: .
j_call: TRBJ1-5
clone_size: .
cdr3_nt: TGTGCCAGCAGTCGCACCCGGGACCGCAAGGCGCCCCAGCATTTT
cdr3_aa: CASSRTRDRKAPQHF

v_call: TRBV28
d_call: .
j_call: TRBJ2-5
clone_size: .
cdr3_nt: TGTGCCAGCAGGAGAGAGGAGACCCAGTACTTC
cdr3_aa: CASRREETQYF

v_call: TRBV7-2
d_call: TRBD2
j_call: TRBJ2-7
clone_size: .
cdr3_nt: TGTGCCAGCAGCCGCGGGAGCCACTCCTACGAGCAGTACTTC
cdr3_aa: CASSRGSHSYEQYF

v_call: TRBV10-3
d_call: .
j_call: TRBJ2-4
clone_size: .
cdr3_nt: TGTGCCATCAGTGAACGAGCGGATCTAGGAGGAAACATTCAGTACTTC
cdr3_aa: CAISERADLGGNIQYF

v_call: TRBV5-5
d_call: TRBD1
j_call: TRBJ2-1
clone_size: few
cdr3_nt: TGTGCCAGCAGCTTGATTCAGACAGGGATGAATGAGCAGTTCTTC
cdr3_aa: CASSLIQTGMNEQFF

v_call: TRBV19
d_call: TRBD2
j_call: TRBJ2-1
clone_size: once
cdr3_nt: TGTGCCAGTAGTATGGGACTAGCCTCCTACAATGAGCAGTTCTTC
cdr3_aa: CASSMGLASYNEQFF

v_call: TRBV5-1
d_call: TRBD1
j_call: TRBJ1-5
clone_size: .
cdr3_nt: TGCGCCAGCAGCATTGGGACAGGGGGCAATCAGCCCCAGCATTTT
cdr3_aa: CASSIGTGGNQPQHF

v_call: TRBV2
d_call: .
j_call: TRBJ1-4
clone_size: .
cdr3_nt: TGTGCCAGCATAGGGATGCCTAATGAAAAACTGTTTTTT
cdr3_aa: CASIGMPNEKLFF

v_call: TRBV7-9
d_call: TRBD1
j_call: TRBJ1-5
clone_size: few
cdr3_nt: TGTGCCAGCAGCTGGGACAGGGAAAATCAGCCCCAGCATTTT
cdr3_aa: CASSWDRENQPQHF

v_call: TRBV7-9
d_call: .
j_call: TRBJ2-2
clone_size: .
cdr3_nt: TGTGCCAGCAGCAGGTGGACCGGGACAATGAACACCGGGGAGCTGTTTTTT
cdr3_aa: CASSRWTGTMNTGELFF

v_call: TRBV7-6
d_call: .
j_call: TRBJ1-5
clone_size: .
cdr3_nt: TGTGCCAGCAGCTTAGGGCAGGATGTGGGGCCCCAGCATTTT
cdr3_aa: CASSLGQDVGPQHF